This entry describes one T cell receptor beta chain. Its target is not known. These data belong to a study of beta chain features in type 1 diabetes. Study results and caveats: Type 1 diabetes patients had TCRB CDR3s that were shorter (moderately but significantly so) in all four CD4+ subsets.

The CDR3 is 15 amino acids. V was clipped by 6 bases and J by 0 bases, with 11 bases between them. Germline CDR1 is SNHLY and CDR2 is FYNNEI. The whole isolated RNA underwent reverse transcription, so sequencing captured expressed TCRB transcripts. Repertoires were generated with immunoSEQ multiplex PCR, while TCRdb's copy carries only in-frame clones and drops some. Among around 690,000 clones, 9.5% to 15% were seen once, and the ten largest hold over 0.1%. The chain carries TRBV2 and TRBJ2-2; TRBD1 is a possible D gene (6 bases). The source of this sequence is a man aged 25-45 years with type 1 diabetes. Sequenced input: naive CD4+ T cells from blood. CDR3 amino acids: CASSETGTNTGELFF. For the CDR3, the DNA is TGTGCCAGCAGCGAGACAGGAACGAACACCGGGGAGCTGTTTTTT.